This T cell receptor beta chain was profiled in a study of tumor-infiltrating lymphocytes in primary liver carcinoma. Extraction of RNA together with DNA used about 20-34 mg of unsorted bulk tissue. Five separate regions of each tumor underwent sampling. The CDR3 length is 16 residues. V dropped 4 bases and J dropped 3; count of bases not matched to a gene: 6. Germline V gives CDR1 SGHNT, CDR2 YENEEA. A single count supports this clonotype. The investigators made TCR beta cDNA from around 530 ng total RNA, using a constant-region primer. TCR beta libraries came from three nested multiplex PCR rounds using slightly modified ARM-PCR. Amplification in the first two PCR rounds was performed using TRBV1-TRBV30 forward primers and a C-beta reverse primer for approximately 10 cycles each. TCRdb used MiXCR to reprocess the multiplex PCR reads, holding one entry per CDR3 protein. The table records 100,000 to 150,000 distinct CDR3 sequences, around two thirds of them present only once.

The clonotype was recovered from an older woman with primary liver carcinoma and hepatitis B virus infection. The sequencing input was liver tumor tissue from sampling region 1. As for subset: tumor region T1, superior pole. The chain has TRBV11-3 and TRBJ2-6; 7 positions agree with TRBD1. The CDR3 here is CASSSEGASGANVLTF. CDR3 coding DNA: TGTGCCAGCAGCTCTGAGGGGGCGAGTGGGGCCAACGTCCTGACTTTC.